One and the same sample provided the 5 T cell receptor beta chains below, sequenced in a study of T-cell reconstitution after alpha-beta-depleted transplantation in children. A TCRbeta library incorporating unique molecular identifiers was prepared. One entry per CDR3 protein results from TCRdb running MiXCR on the PCR reads. The sample shows 250,000 or so distinct CDR3 sequences, approximately 24% of them seen only once. The input for sequencing was PBMCs, mostly from graft donor cells, taken 360 days after TCRalphabeta/CD19-depleted stem cell transplant. These receptor sequences come from a female patient between 2 and 15 years old who had a stem cell transplant for congenital amegakaryocytic thrombocytopenia, so the T cells may come from the graft donor.

The chain links TRBV20-1 to TRBJ2-1; 8 nucleotides match TRBD2. Germline assignment: CDR1 DFQATT and CDR2 SNEGSKA (reference sequence). Trimming removed 6 bases from V and 1 base from J; junction bases left unmatched: 11. This CDR3 has 16 residues. CDR3 in DNA: TGCAGTGCCCCGGGGGTTAGCGGGACTTCCTACAATGAGCAGTTCTTC. This codes for CSAPGVSGTSYNEQFF.

This chain links TRBV5-1 with TRBJ2-7; tentative D call: TRBD1 (6 bases). CDR1 and CDR2 from the germline V gene are SGHRS and YFSETQ. The CDR3 covers 14 residues. V was trimmed by 3 bases and J by 1 base, leaving 11 bases between them. As DNA, the CDR3 is TGCGCCAGCAGCTACGGACAGCGGTCCTACGAGCAGTACTTC. Translation gives CASSYGQRSYEQYF.

Many counts were recorded for this clonotype. The chain carries TRBV19 and TRBJ2-2; 7 positions agree with TRBD1. CDR3 size: 14 residues. The V gene end was trimmed by 7 bases and the J gene end by 7 bases; junction bases not matched to a gene: 9. Germline CDR1 reads LNHDA; CDR2 reads SQIVND (reference sequence). The CDR3 DNA reads as TGTGCCAGTAATCATCGGACAGGCTACGGGGAGCTGTTTTTT. Translation gives CASNHRTGYGELFF.

On this clonotype itself: Since a much larger clone is just one base distant, this may be a read error. The CDR3 bases are TGTGCCAGCAGCTGGCTCACGGTACAGGGACTCTATGGCTACACCTTC. Translation: CASSWLTVQGLYGYTF. The rearrangement uses TRBV7-2 and TRBJ1-2; a weak D match, TRBD1 (6 bases). The CDR3 totals 16 residues. From germline, CDR1 is SGHTA and CDR2 FQGNSA. Trimming stripped 4 bases from V and 4 bases from J, with 19 bases between. Combining the CDR3 with reference TRBV7-2 and TRBJ1-2 gives the whole variable domain GAGVSQSPSNKVTEKGKDVELRCDPISGHTALYWYRQSLGQGLEFLIYFQGNSAPDKSGLPSDRFSAERTGGSVSTLTIQRTQQEDSAVYLCASSWLTVQGLYGYTFGSGTRLTVV.

The chain recombines TRBV4-1 with TRBJ2-4; D not resolved. Trimming left V 1 base short and J 10 bases short, with 14 bases between. Germline lookup yields CDR1 MGHRA and CDR2 YSYEKL. The CDR3 consists of 14 residues. The CDR3 DNA is TGCGCCAGCAGCCAAGTTCATGGACCCCTGATTCAGTACTTC. Amino acids: CASSQVHGPLIQYF.